This T cell receptor beta chain was obtained from a study of blood T cell repertoires in COVID-19. CDR1 and CDR2 from the germline V gene are MNHNS and SASEGT. CDR3 length: 17 residues. J gave up 5 bases and V 2 bases, and 11 bases lay outside the gene matches. Assay used: immunoSEQ multiplex PCR; TCRdb lists only in-frame clones, some missing. The repertoire holds about 180,000 clones, with around 85% as singletons. The clonotype comes from a woman of 80 years or more with acute or convalescent COVID-19. The rearrangement links TRBV6-1 to TRBJ2-1, with 8 bases lining up with TRBD2. Specimen: peripheral blood. The DNA for the CDR3 is TGTGCCAGCAGTGAAACAAGTGGACTAGCAGGCCACAATGAGCAGTTCTTC. Translated: CASSETSGLAGHNEQFF.